The next 22 T cell receptor beta chains were all read from a single sample in a study of neurological immune-mediated disorders. TCRdb reprocessed the 5' RACE reads via MiXCR and lists one record per CDR3 protein. This sample has about 53,000 distinct CDR3 sequences, with under 4.5% found just once. Sequencing was carried out using PBMCs. The receptor set was obtained from a woman in her twenties or thirties with multiple sclerosis.

The chain joins TRBV6-2 or TRBV6-3 to TRBJ2-3; maybe TRBD2 (5 bases). The germline gives CDR1 MNHEY, CDR2 SVGEGT. The CDR3 loop spans 18 amino acids. The V end lost 2 bases, the J end lost 6 bases, and 24 bases lay between the germline ends. CDR3 region: CASSYEKGRSGNWDTQYF. Here the CDR3 DNA reads TGTGCCAGCAGTTACGAGAAAGGGCGAAGCGGCAACTGGGATACGCAGTATTTT.

The sample holds a few counts of this clonotype. The CDR3 loop is CASSHPGRNTEAFF. The CDR3 DNA sequence: TGTGCCAGCAGCCACCCGGGGAGGAACACTGAAGCTTTCTTT. The rearrangement joins TRBV7-8 to TRBJ1-1; D is undetermined. Looked up from germline, CDR1 is SGHVS and CDR2 is FQNEAQ. The V end was cut by 5 bases, the J end by 1 base, with 11 bases between. The CDR3 length is 14 residues.

This clonotype was detected only a few times. This chain joins TRBV9 and TRBJ1-1, with D possibly being TRBD1 (5 bases). The germline gives CDR1 SGDLS, CDR2 YYNGEE. The V end lost 0 bases, the J end lost 7 bases, and 13 bases lay between the germline ends. This CDR3 has 14 residues. CDR3 nucleotide sequence: TGTGCCAGCAGCGTAGGTTGGGGGGTTGTTGAAGCTTTCTTT. Protein product: CASSVGWGVVEAFF.

Many counts were recorded for this clonotype. The chain combines TRBV28 with TRBJ2-6, with 9 bases aligning to TRBD1. This CDR3 is 18 amino acids long. Germline values: CDR1 MDHEN, CDR2 SYDVKM. Trimming at V came to 5 bases and at J to 0 bases, leaving 8 bases not matched to a gene. Written as DNA, the CDR3 is TGTGCCAGCAGTACTCCCGGGACAGGGTTCTCTGGGGCCAACGTCCTGACTTTC. Translated: CASSTPGTGFSGANVLTF. The whole variable domain, filled in from reference TRBV28 and TRBJ2-6, reads DVKVTQSSRYLVKRTGEKVFLECVQDMDHENMFWYRQDPGLGLRLIYFSYDVKMKEKGDIPEGYSVSREKKERFSLILESASTNQTSMYLCASSTPGTGFSGANVLTFGAGSRLTVL.

Many counts were recorded for this clonotype. The chain uses TRBV11-2 and TRBJ2-5, with a possible D match to TRBD1 (6 bases). Trimming took off 5 bases at V and 7 bases at J, with 17 bases between the two ends. This CDR3 comprises 14 residues. CDR1 is SGHAT and CDR2 is FQNNGV in the germline V gene. The CDR3 DNA reads TGTGCCAGCAGCGACAGGACCGTGTGGGGGACCCAGTACTTC. It specifies CASSDRTVWGTQYF.

This clonotype was seen at least ten times. The chain uses TRBV5-1 and TRBJ2-3, with 10 bases lining up with TRBD2. V gave up 5 bases and J gave up 0 bases; unmatched junction bases: 3. This CDR3 region has 15 residues. The germline CDR1 and CDR2 sequences are SGHRS and YFSETQ. The CDR3: CASRPGLASTDTQYF. The CDR3 coding sequence is TGCGCCAGCAGACCGGGACTAGCGAGCACAGATACGCAGTATTTT.

In regard to this clonotype: Germline and junction disagree at one end, which may indicate a read error. The V and J genes are TRBV30 and TRBJ1-6, with D possibly TRBD1 on 6 matching bases. CDR1 and CDR2 (germline): GTSNPN, SVGIG (reference sequence). This CDR3 has 14 amino acids. In nucleotides, the CDR3 is TGTGCCTGGAGTGGGGGGACACTTCGTTCACCCCTCAACTTT. Translating gives CAWSGGTLRSPLNF.

Ten or more counts support this clonotype. This CDR3 reads CSARSDYNEQFF. Written as DNA, the CDR3 is TGCAGTGCTAGGTCAGATTACAATGAGCAGTTCTTC. This chain connects TRBV20-1 to TRBJ2-1; D is undetermined. The CDR3 covers 12 residues. Per germline, CDR1 DFQATT and CDR2 SNEGSKA (reference sequence). V lost 3 bases to trimming and J lost 4 bases, with 7 bases between them.

This clonotype came up many times. The chain combines TRBV20-1 with TRBJ2-2, with 8 bases matching TRBD2. Trimming removed 1 base from V and 5 bases from J; junction bases left unmatched: 6. Looked up from germline, CDR1 is DFQATT and CDR2 is SNEGSKA (reference sequence). The CDR3 sequence is 15 residues long. For the CDR3, the DNA is TGCAGTGCTAGAGTGGTTGAGCGGGAGACCGGGGAGCTGTTTTTT. It encodes CSARVVERETGELFF.

This clonotype has at least ten counts. The V call is TRBV5-1, the J call TRBJ1-3, with TRBD1 matching 8 bases. Germline CDR1 reads SGHRS; CDR2 reads YFSETQ. The CDR3 has 18 residues. The V segment lost 0 bases and the J segment 3 bases; nucleotides outside the gene matches: 11. Here the CDR3 reads CASSLGYSGQEGGNTIYF. The CDR3 coding sequence is TGCGCCAGCAGCTTGGGTTACTCGGGACAGGAGGGTGGAAACACCATATATTTT. The full variable domain, its missing parts supplied by reference TRBV5-1 and TRBJ1-3, is KAGVTQTPRYLIKTRGQQVTLSCSPISGHRSVSWYQQTPGQGLQFLFEYFSETQRNKGNFPGRFSGRQFSNSRSEMNVSTLELGDSALYLCASSLGYSGQEGGNTIYFGEGSWLTVV.

The chain carries TRBV7-2 and TRBJ2-2; 10 bases line up with TRBD2. The V gene end was trimmed by 4 bases and the J gene end by 4 bases; junction bases not matched to a gene: 0. The CDR3 has 14 residues. Germline V lookup: CDR1 SGHTA, CDR2 FQGNSA. CDR3 DNA: TGTGCCAGCAGCTGGACTAGCGGCACCGGGGAGCTGTTTTTT. Amino acids: CASSWTSGTGELFF.

The V gene is TRBV12-3 or TRBV12-4, the J gene TRBJ1-2; 10 nucleotides line up with TRBD1. The CDR3 consists of 13 residues. Losses at the gene ends were 4 bases for V and 7 bases for J; bases not matched to a gene: 3. CDR3 protein: CASSWDRGSGYTF. Here the CDR3 DNA reads TGTGCCAGCAGTTGGGACAGGGGTTCTGGCTACACCTTC.

The table lists this clonotype with many counts. V gene TRBV7-2 combines with J gene TRBJ1-1; the match to TRBD1 covers 7 bases. Germline CDR1 reads SGHTA; CDR2 reads FQGNSA. The CDR3 spans 14 residues. V shed 5 bases, J shed 5 bases, and the junction held 8 bases outside the gene matches. The CDR3 coding sequence is TGTGCCAGCAGCGAACGACAGGGTCAGACTGAAGCTTTCTTT. Translation: CASSERQGQTEAFF. Looking up the rest from reference TRBV7-2 and TRBJ1-1 gives the full variable domain: GAGVSQSPSNKVTEKGKDVELRCDPISGHTALYWYRQSLGQGLEFLIYFQGNSAPDKSGLPSDRFSAERTGGSVSTLTIQRTQQEDSAVYLCASSERQGQTEAFFGQGTRLTVV.

This clonotype was seen at least ten times. J is TRBJ2-7 and V is TRBV7-9; 8 nucleotides line up with TRBD1. CDR3 length: 17 amino acids. Trimming at V came to 5 bases and at J to 4 bases, leaving 16 bases not matched to a gene. CDR1 SEHNR and CDR2 FQNEAQ come from the germline V gene (reference sequence). CDR3 residues: CASSVYTGQGTVYEQYF. The CDR3 DNA is TGTGCCAGCAGCGTTTATACCGGACAGGGTACGGTTTACGAGCAGTACTTC.

This clonotype was recorded at least ten times. V gene TRBV5-1 combines with J gene TRBJ2-7; the D is unclear. Germline V gives CDR1 SGHRS, CDR2 YFSETQ. The CDR3 covers 14 residues. V lost 3 bases to trimming and J lost 3 bases, with 13 bases between them. The CDR3 bases are TGCGCCAGCAGCTCAAGGGAAGGCCTCTACGAGCAGTACTTC. Its translation: CASSSREGLYEQYF.

A remark on this clonotype: A much bigger clone sits one base away, suggesting this may be a read error. The V and J genes are TRBV10-3 and TRBJ1-5, with a possible D match to TRBD1 (5 bases). Germline V gene sequence: CDR1 ENHRY, CDR2 SYGVKD. The CDR3 has 14 residues. CDR3: CAISQGLSNQPQNF. CDR3 DNA: TGTGCCATCAGCCAGGGACTTAGCAATCAGCCCCAGAATTTT.

This clonotype was recorded at least ten times. V usage is TRBV29-1 and J usage is TRBJ2-2, with unresolved D. V lost 1 base and J lost 5, with 5 bases in between. This CDR3 spans 12 amino acids. Per germline, CDR1 SQVTM and CDR2 ANQGSEA. For the CDR3, the DNA is TGCAGCGTTGAAGGCACAACCGGGGAGCTGTTTTTT. Its translation: CSVEGTTGELFF.

This clonotype was seen ten or more times. The J gene is TRBJ2-4, the V gene TRBV21-1. TRBV21-1 corresponds to a pseudogene. The CDR3 has 18 amino acids. CDR3 DNA sequence: TGTGCCAGCAGTGATCCGGTCCATACGGGGCTAGCCAAAAACATTCAGTACTTC. This gives the protein CASSDPVHTGLAKNIQYF.

This clonotype was recorded many times. CDR3 sequence (DNA): TGTGCCAGCAGCGCTCGTGTCAAAGGGAGGTTGAGCTCTGGAAACACCATATATTTT. Its translation: CASSARVKGRLSSGNTIYF. The J gene is TRBJ1-3, the V gene TRBV4-2; D is unclear. Germline values: CDR1 LGHNA, CDR2 YNFKEQ. With 5 bases removed from V and 0 bases from J, the gap between germline ends came to 23 bases. The CDR3 extends over 19 amino acids.

The sample holds many counts of this clonotype. The chain couples TRBV5-5 to TRBJ1-2, with D perhaps TRBD1 (5 bases). The CDR3 extends over 19 amino acids. Trimming took 2 bases from V and 2 from J, leaving 25 bases between them. Germline V gene lookup returns CDR1 SGHKS and CDR2 YYEKEE (reference sequence). CDR3 loop: CASSFGAGGLGTSNYGYTF. The CDR3 coding sequence is TGTGCCAGCAGCTTTGGAGCTGGGGGGTTGGGTACATCCAACTATGGCTACACCTTC. Full variable domain (remainder filled in from reference TRBV5-5 and TRBJ1-2): DAGVTQSPTHLIKTRGQQVTLRCSPISGHKSVSWYQQVLGQGPQFIFQYYEKEERGRGNFPDRFSARQFPNYSSELNVNALLLGDSALYLCASSFGAGGLGTSNYGYTFGSGTRLTVV.

This clonotype was seen at least ten times. J is TRBJ2-1 and V is TRBV20-1, with TRBD2 matching over 13 bases. The CDR3 has 15 residues. J gave up 4 bases and V 2 bases, and 2 bases lay outside the gene matches. Germline V gene lookup returns CDR1 DFQATT and CDR2 SNEGSKA (reference sequence). DNA for the CDR3: TGCAGTGCTAGACCGACTAGCGGGGGGTACAATGAGCAGTTCTTC. This gives the protein CSARPTSGGYNEQFF.

There are many counts of this clonotype. The V gene is TRBV5-1, the J gene TRBJ2-3; D is perhaps TRBD1 or TRBD2 (5 bases each). The CDR3 covers 14 residues. Germline V lookup: CDR1 SGHRS, CDR2 YFSETQ. The V and J ends lost 0 bases and 4 bases respectively, with 9 bases between them. The CDR3 is CASSLVQGADTQYF. The CDR3 DNA follows: TGCGCCAGCAGCTTGGTTCAGGGAGCAGATACGCAGTATTTT.